This T cell receptor beta chain was identified during a study of blood T cell repertoires in COVID-19. Study details: PBMCs, B-cell-depleted T cells, or T cells provided the cDNA or gDNA that made up the material.

The V gene's germline CDR1 is KGHSH and CDR2 LQKENI. The length of the CDR3 is 14 residues. V shed 8 bases and J shed 1 base, with 12 bases lying between them. Study processing details: From reference gene primer amplification, estimates of nucleated cell counts were derived. The method was immunoSEQ multiplex PCR; TCRdb's version includes in-frame clones alone and lacks a portion of them. V, J and clone size were drawn from that table, and D and trimming were deduced from the DNA. The sample lists under 55,000 clones; around 82% were seen once. This TCR came from a human donor in a cohort sampled during active COVID-19. The J gene is TRBJ1-3, the V gene TRBV18; D is unresolved. The sequenced sample was peripheral blood. The CDR3 spells CASLALGSGNTIYF. The CDR3 nucleotides read TGTGCCAGCCTAGCGCTGGGATCTGGAAACACCATATATTTT.